These 10 T cell receptor beta chains came from one sample sequenced in a study of tumor-infiltrating lymphocytes in primary liver carcinoma. Researchers drew blood RNA from unsorted whole blood and extracted germline DNA as well. The researchers produced TCR beta cDNA from roughly 500 ng total RNA with a constant-region primer. Construction of TCR beta libraries relied on three successive nested multiplex PCR rounds employing slightly modified ARM-PCR. The first two PCR rounds used TRBV1-TRBV30 primers with a Cbeta primer, roughly 10 cycles each. TCRdb itself ran the multiplex PCR reads through MiXCR, one entry per CDR3 protein. Found here are 320,000 or so distinct CDR3 sequences, roughly 60% of them singletons; the top ten hold roughly 8.6%. The specimen was peripheral blood. The receptors were sampled from a man in his forties with primary liver carcinoma and hepatitis B virus infection.

This chain joins TRBV11-2 and TRBJ2-1, with D unclear. V lost 2 bases and J 5 bases, leaving 7 bases between the germline ends. This CDR3 has 13 residues. The germline CDR1 and CDR2 sequences are SGHAT and FQNNGV. The CDR3 is CASSLCRNNEQFF. The CDR3 DNA reads as TGTGCCAGCAGCTTATGCCGAAACAATGAGCAGTTCTTC.

The table lists this clonotype with a count of one. At one of its ends the junction is not consistent with the germline gene, which may arise from a read error. This chain uses TRBV4-2 with TRBJ1-1; weak D call: TRBD1 (6 bases). The CDR3 is 15 residues long. Germline values: CDR1 LGHNA, CDR2 YNFKEQ. The CDR3: CPSSQVQGQGTEAFF. The CDR3 nucleotides read TGTCCCAGCAGCCAAGTTCAGGGGCAGGGGACTGAGGCTTTCTTT.

A remark on this clonotype: This may be a read error, as it is one base from a much larger clone. The chain links TRBV6-1 to TRBJ2-1; D call uncertain. The CDR3 sequence is 15 residues long. CDR1 is MNHNS, CDR2 SASEGT, per germline. The CDR3 here is CASSEVGSSCNEQFF. The CDR3 nucleotides read TGTGCCAGCAGTGAGGTTGGCAGCTCCTGCAATGAGCAGTTCTTC.

In the case of this clonotype: Being one base from a much bigger clone, this may be a read error. The chain uses TRBV12-3 or TRBV12-4 and TRBJ2-7, with 12 bases aligning to TRBD1. CDR3 length equals 15 residues. CDR3 region: CANSPSGTGGREQYF. The DNA of the CDR3 is TGTGCCAACAGTCCCTCCGGGACAGGGGGCCGAGAGCAGTACTTC.

The chain couples TRBV5-1 to TRBJ1-1; weak D call: TRBD1 (5 bases). There are 14 residues in the CDR3. Trimming shortened V by 6 bases and J by 7 bases, and 19 bases separated the two germline ends. Germline V gene sequence: CDR1 SGHRS, CDR2 YFSETQ. In DNA, the CDR3 is TGCGCCAGCACCCCCCAGGGATCGAGCAGTGAAGCTTTCTTT. This codes for CASTPQGSSSEAFF.

A remark on this clonotype: A much larger clone lies a single base off, so this may be a read error. This chain connects TRBV12-3 or TRBV12-4 to TRBJ2-7; a possible D gene is TRBD2 (5 bases). The V and J ends lost 4 bases and 4 bases respectively, with 14 bases between them. The CDR3 is made up of 14 amino acids. CDR3 in DNA: TGTGCCAGCAGTTACGGGATTAGAGCATACGAGCAGTACTTC. Protein sequence: CASSYGIRAYEQYF.

As for this clonotype: A single base separates this from a much larger clone, so it may be a read error. Here the CDR3 omits its conserved ending phenylalanine or tryptophan, so a read error is the likely source. This chain links TRBV12-3 or TRBV12-4 with TRBJ1-2, with 8 nucleotides matching TRBD1. The CDR3 consists of 14 residues. V trimming: 5 bases; J trimming: 5 bases; junction bases outside the gene matches: 7. The CDR3 sequence is CASSDGQGHYGYTL. For the CDR3, the DNA is TGTGCCAGCAGTGATGGACAGGGTCATTATGGCTACACCCTC.

The chain links TRBV11-2 to TRBJ2-4; the match to TRBD1 covers 11 bases. Germline trimming cut 5 bases from V and 8 bases from J; bases unmatched to any gene: 5. CDR3 length equals 14 residues. The germline V gene encodes CDR1 SGHAT and CDR2 FQNNGV. Here the CDR3 DNA reads TGTGCCAGCAGCCGCCGGGACAGGGGGGACATTCAGTACTTC. Protein: CASSRRDRGDIQYF. Complete variable domain (other parts from reference TRBV11-2 and TRBJ2-4): EAGVAQSPRYKIIEKRQSVAFWCNPISGHATLYWYQQILGQGPKLLIQFQNNGVVDDSQLPKDRFSAERLKGVDSTLKIQPAKLEDSAVYLCASSRRDRGDIQYFGAGTRLSVL.

For this clonotype: The junction differs from germline at one of its ends, possibly a read error. The CDR3 is CTSSPTADQETQYF. DNA for the CDR3: TGTACCAGCAGCCCGACAGCGGACCAAGAGACCCAGTACTTC. The chain is built from TRBV6-5 and TRBJ2-5; D is possibly TRBD1 or TRBD2 (5 bases each). The CDR3 is made up of 14 amino acids. The germline V gene has CDR1 MNHEY and CDR2 SVGAGI.

This clonotype was counted between two and nine times. One end of the junction varies from germline; a read error may be responsible. The V and J genes are TRBV28 and TRBJ2-2; the D gene is possibly TRBD2 (6 bases). Germline CDR1 is MDHEN and CDR2 is SYDVKM. CDR3 length: 12 amino acids. The CDR3 DNA is TGTGTCAGCAAGTGGGGGGCCGGGGAGCTGTTTTTT. This encodes CVSKWGAGELFF.